The entry that follows covers one TCR beta chain sequence. Its antigen is not known. 5'RACE primed from the constant segment yielded TCR alpha and TCR beta cDNA libraries bearing sample barcodes and UMIs. TCRdb re-derived calls from the 5' RACE reads in MiXCR, one entry per CDR3 protein. Of 400,000 to 500,000 distinct CDR3 sequences listed, 20% to 25% are singletons. The data were taken from a study of T-cell memory formation after mild COVID-19. Study overall: For the most part, TCR clusters were specific to one donor. Findings of the study overall: Cross-reactive memory appears to have joined, as suggested by some responding clones showing up in pre-infection memory. The study found balanced CD4/CD8 in clones contracting day 15 to 85 and a CD4+ lean in later expanders.

V trimming: 1 base; J trimming: 5 bases; junction bases outside the gene matches: 3. Germline loops: CDR1 SGHVS, CDR2 FNYEAQ. This CDR3 region has 14 residues. This chain links TRBV7-6 with TRBJ2-7; 9 bases align to TRBD1. The TCR comes from an adult woman who had mild COVID-19 (a few samples of this study predate the infection). Cell type and time point are not known. The sequenced material came from PBMCs or a T cell subset sorted from them (not recorded which). The CDR3 DNA sequence: TGTGCCAGCAGCTTAGGGGACAGGGCCAACGAGCAGTACTTC. This codes for CASSLGDRANEQYF.